The 23 T cell receptor beta chains given below trace back to one sample, sequenced in a study of beta chain features in type 1 diabetes. All of the isolated RNA was reverse transcribed, so expressed TCRB transcripts were sequenced. Here immunoSEQ multiplex PCR was the method, and the copy in TCRdb shows in-frame clones only, minus some. The profile shows over 600,000 clones, about an eighth of them singletons. Study results and limitations: Researchers report that Type 1 diabetes patients had moderately but significantly shorter TCRB CDR3s across all four CD4+ subsets.

These TCRs are of unknown antigen specificity. The sample comprised naive CD4+ T cells from blood. The receptors here all came from a man in his thirties or forties with type 1 diabetes.

The genes are TRBV7-2 and TRBJ1-5; TRBD1 aligns across 10 bases. Germline V lookup: CDR1 SGHTA, CDR2 FQGNSA. This CDR3 is built from 16 residues. The V and J ends lost 4 bases and 6 bases, in that order; junction bases with no gene match: 9. Written as DNA, the CDR3 is TGTGCCAGCAGCTACTACAACGGACAGGGGGGTCAGCCCCAGCATTTT. Protein sequence: CASSYYNGQGGQPQHF. The variable domain in full, with the rest retrieved from reference TRBV7-2 and TRBJ1-5, is GAGVSQSPSNKVTEKGKDVELRCDPISGHTALYWYRQSLGQGLEFLIYFQGNSAPDKSGLPSDRFSAERTGGSVSTLTIQRTQQEDSAVYLCASSYYNGQGGQPQHFGDGTRLSIL.

The V and J genes are TRBV4-2 and TRBJ2-7; 9 bases are shared with TRBD1. CDR1 is LGHNA, CDR2 YNFKEQ, per germline. The CDR3 is 14 residues long. Trimming at V came to 1 base and at J to 4 bases, leaving 2 bases not matched to a gene. The CDR3 nucleotides read TGTGCCAGCAGCCAAGGACAGGGGGATTACGAGCAGTACTTC. The encoded protein is CASSQGQGDYEQYF.

This clone was seen only a few times. The genes are TRBV6-5 and TRBJ1-1; 9 bases are shared with TRBD1. This CDR3 region has 14 residues. Unmatched junction bases numbered 5, after V lost 5 bases and J lost 4 bases. The germline V gene encodes CDR1 MNHEY and CDR2 SVGAGI. In DNA, the CDR3 is TGTGCCAGCAGTGGGGGACAGGGTGTCACTGAAGCTTTCTTT. Translation: CASSGGQGVTEAFF.

This sequence joins TRBV2 and TRBJ1-5, with D possibly TRBD1 on 6 matching bases. V lost 8 bases and J lost 5, with 10 bases in between. CDR1 and CDR2 from the germline V gene are SNHLY and FYNNEI. The CDR3 spans 12 residues. CDR3 DNA sequence: TGTGCCAGCCGGGGGCAGGATCAGCCCCAGCATTTT. Its protein product is CASRGQDQPQHF.

V and J are TRBV2 and TRBJ2-6, with no clear D. Germline V gene sequence: CDR1 SNHLY, CDR2 FYNNEI. The CDR3 has 15 amino acids. V was shortened by 5 bases and J by 0 bases, with 8 bases between the two germline ends. CDR3 nucleotide sequence: TGTGCCAGCAGTAGGAGCCGCTCTGGGGCCAACGTCCTGACTTTC. This sequence encodes CASSRSRSGANVLTF.

This clone was seen a few times. J is TRBJ1-4 and V is TRBV9, with D unclear. Germline V CDR1 and CDR2: SGDLS, YYNGEE. The CDR3 is 14 residues long. V was shortened by 1 base and J by 8 bases, with 12 bases between the two germline ends. CDR3 in amino acids: CASSVQGIDEKLFF. The CDR3, as DNA: TGTGCCAGCAGCGTACAAGGGATCGACGAAAAACTGTTTTTT.

The sample holds a few counts of this clone. The J gene is TRBJ1-6, the V gene TRBV18, with no clear D. Trimming cost V 6 bases and J 7 bases, with 16 bases left between them. The germline V gene has CDR1 KGHSH and CDR2 LQKENI. CDR3 length: 15 amino acids. CDR3 loop: CASSREGGRNSPLHF. Here the CDR3 DNA reads TGTGCCAGCTCCCGTGAAGGAGGGAGGAATTCACCCCTCCACTTT.

The sample holds a few counts of this clone. The chain combines TRBV25-1 with TRBJ1-6, with TRBD1 as a possible D gene (6 bases). Trimming cost V 4 bases and J 6 bases, with 13 bases left between them. The CDR3 spans 15 residues. Germline V gene sequence: CDR1 MGHDK, CDR2 SYGVNS. The CDR3 bases are TGTGCCAGCAGTGCTTCCCCAGGGGCTAATTCACCCCTCCACTTT. It yields the protein CASSASPGANSPLHF.

The chain is built from TRBV18 and TRBJ1-1; D gene ambiguous. The CDR3 contains 16 residues. The V gene's germline CDR1 is KGHSH and CDR2 LQKENI. V was cut by 2 bases and J by 1 base, with 14 bases left in between. CDR3 bases: TGTGCCAGCTCACCAATTCAGCCACTAAGGAACACTGAAGCTTTCTTT. Amino acids: CASSPIQPLRNTEAFF.

This clone was counted between two and nine times. The junction departs from the called germline gene at one end, perhaps through a read error. The genes are TRBV25-1 and TRBJ1-1; D unresolved. In germline, CDR1 is MGHDK, CDR2 SYGVNS. The CDR3 has 16 amino acids. The DNA of the CDR3 is TGTGCCATCAGTGAATTTACCCGGGCGGGGTCCACTGAAGCTTTCTTT. This encodes CAISEFTRAGSTEAFF. Filled out from reference TRBV25-1 and TRBJ1-1, the complete variable domain reads EADIYQTPRYLVIGTGKKITLECSQTMGHDKMYWYQQDPGMELHLIHYSYGVNSTEKGDLSSESTVSRIRTEHFPLTLESARPSHTSQYLCAISEFTRAGSTEAFFGQGTRLTVV.

This clone has just a few counts. This chain links TRBV7-2 with TRBJ1-1; TRBD1 agrees at 7 bases. V lost 1 base and J lost 1; bases outside the gene matches: 3. Germline loops: CDR1 SGHTA, CDR2 FQGNSA. CDR3 length equals 15 residues. The CDR3 sequence is CASSLVAGGNTEAFF. The CDR3 bases are TGTGCCAGCAGCTTAGTCGCAGGGGGGAACACTGAAGCTTTCTTT. Full variable domain (missing parts from reference TRBV7-2 and TRBJ1-1): GAGVSQSPSNKVTEKGKDVELRCDPISGHTALYWYRQSLGQGLEFLIYFQGNSAPDKSGLPSDRFSAERTGGSVSTLTIQRTQQEDSAVYLCASSLVAGGNTEAFFGQGTRLTVV.

The CDR3 protein is CASSWGEETQYF. The CDR3 DNA reads as TGTGCCAGCAGCTGGGGGGAGGAGACCCAGTACTTC. The rearrangement joins TRBV5-4 to TRBJ2-5; perhaps TRBD2 as D (6 bases). Trimming pared 3 bases from V and 5 bases from J, leaving 8 bases between. The CDR3 length is 12 residues. The germline V gene encodes CDR1 SGHNT and CDR2 YYREEE (reference sequence).

This chain links TRBV15 with TRBJ2-2; D gene uncertain. The V end was cut by 1 base, the J end by 5 bases, with 8 bases between. This CDR3 contains 14 residues. Germline assignment: CDR1 LNHNV and CDR2 YYDKDF (reference sequence). CDR3 amino acids: CATSRAPVTGELFF. The DNA for the CDR3 is TGTGCCACCAGCAGAGCTCCCGTGACCGGGGAGCTGTTTTTT.

The rearrangement links TRBV5-8 to TRBJ2-7; a possible D gene is TRBD2 (6 bases). Germline V gene lookup returns CDR1 SGHTS and CDR2 YDEGEE. CDR3 length equals 13 residues. Trimming stripped 2 bases from V and 5 bases from J, with 11 bases between. The CDR3: CASSFPPGDEQYF. The DNA of the CDR3 is TGTGCCAGCAGCTTCCCGCCGGGGGACGAGCAGTACTTC.

The genes are TRBV5-1 and TRBJ2-3; D possibly corresponds to TRBD1 (6 bases). CDR3 length equals 15 residues. The V end was cut by 5 bases, the J end by 2 bases, with 15 bases between. From germline, CDR1 is SGHRS and CDR2 YFSETQ. This chain's CDR3 is CASRPTGTHTDTQYF. Here the CDR3 DNA reads TGCGCCAGCAGACCAACCGGGACACACACAGATACGCAGTATTTT.

The chain recombines TRBV6-5 with TRBJ2-2, with D hard to call. This CDR3 spans 12 amino acids. In germline, CDR1 is MNHEY, CDR2 SVGAGI. The V end was cut by 2 bases, the J end by 7 bases, with 5 bases between. In DNA, the CDR3 is TGTGCCAGCAGTTACCTAATCGGGGAGCTGTTTTTT. Amino acids: CASSYLIGELFF.

V usage is TRBV9 and J usage is TRBJ2-5; TRBD2 is a possible D gene (7 bases). The CDR3 contains 12 residues. Germline lookup yields CDR1 SGDLS and CDR2 YYNGEE. Trimming took off 7 bases at V and 3 bases at J, with 10 bases between the two ends. The CDR3 region has the DNA TGTGCCAGCGGGGAGGGGGAAGAGACCCAGTACTTC. Its protein is CASGEGEETQYF.

The genes are TRBV27 and TRBJ2-3, with D perhaps given as TRBD1 or TRBD2 (5 bases each). The CDR3 has 15 amino acids. Trimming removed 3 bases from V and 1 base from J, with 11 bases in between. Per germline, CDR1 MNHEY and CDR2 SMNVEV (reference sequence). CDR3 in amino acids: CASSFEGWGTDTQYF. The CDR3 coding sequence is TGTGCCAGCAGTTTCGAGGGGTGGGGCACAGATACGCAGTATTTT.

The V and J genes are TRBV11-3 and TRBJ1-1; no firm D call. This CDR3 comprises 14 residues. Trimming stripped 0 bases from V and 2 bases from J, with 7 bases between. Germline V lookup: CDR1 SGHNT, CDR2 YENEEA. Written as DNA, the CDR3 is TGTGCCAGCAGCTTAGACGGGTTCAACACTGAAGCTTTCTTT. Its translation is CASSLDGFNTEAFF. The variable domain in full, with the rest retrieved from reference TRBV11-3 and TRBJ1-1, is EAGVVQSPRYKIIEKKQPVAFWCNPISGHNTLYWYLQNLGQGPELLIRYENEEAVDDSQLPKDRFSAERLKGVDSTLKIQPAELGDSAVYLCASSLDGFNTEAFFGQGTRLTVV.

The V and J genes are TRBV5-1 and TRBJ1-1; D may be TRBD1 (6 bases). The CDR3 has 15 residues. V lost 4 bases and J lost 7, with 20 bases in between. Germline CDR1 and CDR2: SGHRS and YFSETQ. CDR3 DNA sequence: TGCGCCAGCAGCGCGGCCCTTGGGGGCTCGGGTGAAGCTTTCTTT. Translated: CASSAALGGSGEAFF.

The chain recombines TRBV16 with TRBJ1-6; D is undetermined. CDR3 length: 13 amino acids. Germline V gene data show CDR1 as KGHSY and CDR2 as FQNENV. The ends were cut back, 0 bases at V and 7 bases at J, with 4 bases in the middle. The CDR3, as DNA: TGTGCCAGCAGCCAATCGTTAAATTCACCCCTCCACTTT. Translation gives CASSQSLNSPLHF.

This clone showed up just a few times. The chain is built from TRBV7-2 and TRBJ1-5; no clear D. The CDR3 is 13 amino acids. The V and J ends lost 7 bases and 0 bases respectively, with 7 bases between them. The germline CDR1 and CDR2 sequences are SGHTA and FQGNSA. CDR3 protein: CASTLGSNQPQHF. Here the CDR3 DNA reads TGTGCCAGCACCTTGGGTAGCAATCAGCCCCAGCATTTT.

The chain links TRBV29-1 to TRBJ2-3, with 8 bases fitting TRBD1. CDR1 and CDR2 (germline): SQVTM, ANQGSEA. The CDR3 covers 14 residues. Trimming at V came to 5 bases and at J to 4 bases, leaving 8 bases not matched to a gene. CDR3 DNA sequence: TGCAGCGTTACCCGAACAGGGGGATCAGATACGCAGTATTTT. This translates into CSVTRTGGSDTQYF.